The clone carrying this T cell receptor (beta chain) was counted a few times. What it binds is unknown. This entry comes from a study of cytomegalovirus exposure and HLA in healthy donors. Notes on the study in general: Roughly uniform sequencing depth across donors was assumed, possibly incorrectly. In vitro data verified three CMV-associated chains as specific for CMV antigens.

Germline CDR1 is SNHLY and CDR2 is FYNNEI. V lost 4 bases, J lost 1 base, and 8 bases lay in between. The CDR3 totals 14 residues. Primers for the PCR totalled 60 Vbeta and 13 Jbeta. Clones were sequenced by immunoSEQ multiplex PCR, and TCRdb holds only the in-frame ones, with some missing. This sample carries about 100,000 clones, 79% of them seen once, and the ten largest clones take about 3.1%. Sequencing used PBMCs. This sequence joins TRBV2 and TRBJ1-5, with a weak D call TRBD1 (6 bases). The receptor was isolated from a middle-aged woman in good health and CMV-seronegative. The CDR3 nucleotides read TGTGCCAGCAGTGGGCAGGGGAGCAATCAGCCCCAGCATTTT. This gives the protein CASSGQGSNQPQHF.